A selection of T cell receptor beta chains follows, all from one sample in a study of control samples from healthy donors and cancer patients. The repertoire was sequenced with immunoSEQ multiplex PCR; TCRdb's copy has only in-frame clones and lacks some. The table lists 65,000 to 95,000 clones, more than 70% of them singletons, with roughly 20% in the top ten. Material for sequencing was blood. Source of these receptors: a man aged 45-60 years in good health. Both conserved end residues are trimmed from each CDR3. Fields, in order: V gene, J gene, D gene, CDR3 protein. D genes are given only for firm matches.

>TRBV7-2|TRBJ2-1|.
ASSLGGDYNEQF
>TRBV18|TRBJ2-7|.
ASSPGRSDLGEQY
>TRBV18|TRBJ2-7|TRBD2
ASSPSFLQAGGSNEQY
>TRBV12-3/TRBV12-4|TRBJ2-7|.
ASSLVIYEQY
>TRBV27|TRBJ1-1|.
ASRPGVMNTEAF
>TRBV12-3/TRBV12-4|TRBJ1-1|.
ASSATVGTEAF
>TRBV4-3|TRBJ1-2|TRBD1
ASSQASTAAGGISYGYT
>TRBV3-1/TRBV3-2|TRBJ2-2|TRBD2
ASSQGTSGYTGELF
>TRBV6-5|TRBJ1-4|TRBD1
ASSYLRTGGGEKLF
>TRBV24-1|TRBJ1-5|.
ATSDGGMVASNQPQH
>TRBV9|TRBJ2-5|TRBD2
ASSRGLAVQETQY
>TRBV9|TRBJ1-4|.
ASSVAGGSEKLF
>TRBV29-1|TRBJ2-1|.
SVLIQSAQF
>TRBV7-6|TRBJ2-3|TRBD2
ASSGGLAGAGYADTQY
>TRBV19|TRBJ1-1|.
ASSAPAGAF
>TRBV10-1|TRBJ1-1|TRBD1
ASSDSGTGKHTEAF
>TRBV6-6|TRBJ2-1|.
ASSYSNIRKRPF
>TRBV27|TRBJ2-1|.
ASSFGAYNEQF
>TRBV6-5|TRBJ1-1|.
ASSRDTSNTEAF
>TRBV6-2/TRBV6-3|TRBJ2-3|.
ASSYGGPTDTQY
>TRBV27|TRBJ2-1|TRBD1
ASSPEQGAIYNEQF
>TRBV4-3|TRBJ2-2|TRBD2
ASSLTSGSVSRFGELF
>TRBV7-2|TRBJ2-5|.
ASLRGNQETQY
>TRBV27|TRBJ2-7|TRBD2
ASSLSRLAAYYEQY
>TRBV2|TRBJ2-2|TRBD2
ASRGGTGWELF
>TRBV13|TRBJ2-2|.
ASSPTGGENTGELF
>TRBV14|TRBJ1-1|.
ASKWDFNTEAF
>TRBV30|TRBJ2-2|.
AWSDPSSVPGTGELF